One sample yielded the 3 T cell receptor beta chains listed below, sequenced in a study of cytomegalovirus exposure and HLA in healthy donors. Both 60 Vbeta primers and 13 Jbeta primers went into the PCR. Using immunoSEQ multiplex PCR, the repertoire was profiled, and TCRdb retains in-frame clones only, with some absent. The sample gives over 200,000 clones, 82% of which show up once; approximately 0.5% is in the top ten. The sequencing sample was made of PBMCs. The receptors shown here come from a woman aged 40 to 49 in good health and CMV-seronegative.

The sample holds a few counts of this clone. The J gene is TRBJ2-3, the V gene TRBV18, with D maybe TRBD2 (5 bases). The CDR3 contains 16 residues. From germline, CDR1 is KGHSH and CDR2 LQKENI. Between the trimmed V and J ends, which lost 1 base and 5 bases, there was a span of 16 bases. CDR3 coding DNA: TGTGCCAGCTCACCACTCGTTGTCCAAGAGGGAGATACGCAGTATTTT. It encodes CASSPLVVQEGDTQYF.

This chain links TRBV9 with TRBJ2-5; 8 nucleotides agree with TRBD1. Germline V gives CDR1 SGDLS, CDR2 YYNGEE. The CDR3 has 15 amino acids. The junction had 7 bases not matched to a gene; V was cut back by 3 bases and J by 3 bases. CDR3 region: CASSANRGLEETQYF. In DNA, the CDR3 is TGTGCCAGCAGCGCCAACAGGGGGTTGGAAGAGACCCAGTACTTC.

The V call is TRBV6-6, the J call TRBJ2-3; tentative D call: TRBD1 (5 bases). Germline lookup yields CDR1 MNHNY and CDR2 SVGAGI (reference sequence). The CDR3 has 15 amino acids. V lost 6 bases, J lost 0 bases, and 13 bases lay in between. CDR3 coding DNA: TGTGCCAGCAGGGCGACAGAGTCTAGCACAGATACGCAGTATTTT. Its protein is CASRATESSTDTQYF.